This paragraph reports one T cell receptor (beta chain). The antigen is not known. The sample originates from a study of identical twins. Points from the study as a whole: Twin-shared out-of-frame alpha sequences showed excess low generation probability. Sequences that were beta out-of-frame showed weaker excess twin sharing. Abundant cord blood beta clonotypes carried fewer insertions; memory repertoires showed none.

TCRdb ran MiXCR on the 5' RACE reads and lists one entry per CDR3 protein. The sample contains about 460,000 distinct CDR3 sequences, around 14% of which appear only once. V was clipped by 2 bases and J by 8 bases, with 8 bases between them. Germline-derived CDR1 and CDR2 are SGHTS and YDEGEE. The CDR3 has 12 residues. The donors were all healthy and Caucasian. These data were also filed under a second study, of yellow fever vaccine responses in identical twins.

The TCR comes from a woman between 18 and 30 years old in good health. Input material: CD4+ T cells sorted from blood. The chain links TRBV5-8 to TRBJ2-1; D not certain. The CDR3 DNA is TGTGCCAGCAGCTTAAAAGGCTATGAGCAGTTCTTC. As protein: CASSLKGYEQFF.